Here is one TCR beta chain with its context. The antigen is not known. This CDR3 is 14 amino acids long. Trimming cost V 3 bases and J 10 bases, with 16 bases left between them. CDR1 and CDR2 (germline): MNHEY, SMNVEV (reference sequence). This specimen comes from a study of beta chain features in type 1 diabetes. Using CD45RO/CCR7/CD25/CD127/CD95/CD27, CD4+ naive, central memory, regulatory and stem cell-like memory cells were sorted. The sequenced template was cDNA made from the entire isolated RNA. TCRdb's copy holds only in-frame clones and misses some; the assay was immunoSEQ multiplex PCR. The sample includes hundreds of thousands of clones, over 10% of them seen just once. The study, taken as a whole, reports: Type 1 diabetes patients had moderately but significantly shorter TCRB CDR3s in all four CD4+ subsets.

The chain carries TRBV27 and TRBJ2-1; unclear D gene. The clonotype was recovered from a man aged 18-30 years with type 1 diabetes. Sequenced sample: naive CD4+ T cells from blood. The CDR3 loop reads CASSFPPAGQEQFF. CDR3 nucleotides: TGTGCCAGCAGTTTCCCCCCGGCAGGCCAGGAGCAGTTCTTC.